This TCR beta chain was captured by sequencing in a study of post-analysis software for immune sequencing data. Worth noting for this clonotype: Its antigen remains unknown.

General study findings and limits: Controls showed lower frequencies than patients for a few TRBV segments, and TRBV5-6, TRBV5-1 and TRBV20-1 were among these.

Trimming shortened V by 1 base and J by 3 bases, and 6 bases separated the two germline ends. Germline V lookup: CDR1 LGHDT, CDR2 YNNKEL (reference sequence). The CDR3 runs 13 residues. Libraries were made from TCR beta cDNA, and they carried unique molecular identifiers. The yield from approximately 1 to 10 million T cells was roughly 500,000 cDNA molecules in total. Each CDR3 protein is one row after TCRdb ran MiXCR on the PCR reads. The repertoire includes 750,000 to 950,000 distinct CDR3 sequences, roughly 50% of them detected once, and roughly 4.4% sits in the top ten. Sample: blood. The source is a girl aged 5 to 17 with multiple sclerosis. The J gene is TRBJ2-5, the V gene TRBV3-1; D is ambiguous. The CDR3 coding sequence is TGTGCCAGCAGCCAAGCCAGAAAAGAGACCCAGTACTTC. Encoded protein: CASSQARKETQYF.